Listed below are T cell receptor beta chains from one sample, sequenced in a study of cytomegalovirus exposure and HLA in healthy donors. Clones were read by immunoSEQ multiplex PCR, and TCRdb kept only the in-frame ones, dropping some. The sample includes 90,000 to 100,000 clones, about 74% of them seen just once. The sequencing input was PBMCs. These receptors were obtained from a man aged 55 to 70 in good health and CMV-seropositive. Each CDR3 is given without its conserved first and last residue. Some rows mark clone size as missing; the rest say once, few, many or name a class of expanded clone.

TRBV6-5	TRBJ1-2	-	ASSYAAETYGYT
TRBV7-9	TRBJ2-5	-	ASSYPRQGWKYLETQY
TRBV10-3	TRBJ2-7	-	AISDGVPSYEQY
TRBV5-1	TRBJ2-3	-	ASNLIPSIAGTDTQY
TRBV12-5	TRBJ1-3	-	ASGLGLGARSNSGNTIY
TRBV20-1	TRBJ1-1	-	SASQLTKAF
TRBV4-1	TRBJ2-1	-	ASSLRTVSYNEQF
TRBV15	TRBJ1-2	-	ATSTGFGYGYT
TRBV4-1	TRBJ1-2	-	ASSPGQGSGYT
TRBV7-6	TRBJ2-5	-	ASSLGGGRQETQY
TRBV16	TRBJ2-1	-	ASSQSVTGNNEQF
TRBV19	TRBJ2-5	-	ASSPLAGARGTQY
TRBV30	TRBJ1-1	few	AWSPDGDKAEAF
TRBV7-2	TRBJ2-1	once	ASSLAPLAGYNEQF
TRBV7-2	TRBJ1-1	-	ASSFLLNTEAF
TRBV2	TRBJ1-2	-	ASSERSQGYT
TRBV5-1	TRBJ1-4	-	ASSLDGEGEEKLF
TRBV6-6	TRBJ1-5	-	ASKDLGEGRPQH
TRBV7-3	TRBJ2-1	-	ASSFAGGNEQF
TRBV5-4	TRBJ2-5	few	ASSRPGQGETQY
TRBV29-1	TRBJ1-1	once	SVTRGNTEAF
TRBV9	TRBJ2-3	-	ASSVVTGGTDTQY
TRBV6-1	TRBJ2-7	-	ASSANAGAPYEQY
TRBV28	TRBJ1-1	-	ASRGRGVGATEAF
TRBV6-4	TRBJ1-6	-	ASGSDRELVTYSPLH
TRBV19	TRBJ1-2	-	ASISTGKSYGYT
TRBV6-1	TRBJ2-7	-	ASSVADPPGPRAYEQY
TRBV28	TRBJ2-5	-	ASSSPPGARAGETQY
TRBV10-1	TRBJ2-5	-	ASSPGGAGETQY
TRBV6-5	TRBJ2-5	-	ASSYSWGLGETQY
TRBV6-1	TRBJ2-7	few	ASRLSGGEQY
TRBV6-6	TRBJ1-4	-	ASSYTPGLLTWGLF
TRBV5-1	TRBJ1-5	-	ASTLGASNQPQH
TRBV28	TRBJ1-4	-	ASSPTPGSGTNEKLF